This TCR beta chain was identified in a study of blood T cell repertoires in COVID-19. Background on the study: Some COVID-19 samples were acute and others convalescent; all came from the United States, Italy and Spain.

Sequencing used immunoSEQ multiplex PCR; TCRdb keeps in-frame clones, though not all of them. The repertoire consists of approximately 100,000 clones, with roughly 80% occurring once and the leading ten covering about 10%. V lost 4 bases to trimming and J lost 7 bases, with 11 bases between them. The germline gives CDR1 GTSNPN, CDR2 SVGIG (reference sequence). The length of the CDR3 is 13 residues. Material: peripheral blood. This sequence originates from a woman aged 80 or over with acute or convalescent COVID-19. V and J are TRBV30 and TRBJ1-6; D may be TRBD1 (6 bases). Here the CDR3 DNA reads TGTGCCTGGACAGGGGCTGTGAATTCACCCCTCCACTTT. Translated: CAWTGAVNSPLHF.